The 2 T cell receptor beta chains below all came from one sample that was sequenced in a study of control samples from healthy donors and cancer patients. Libraries were prepared by immunoSEQ multiplex PCR; TCRdb keeps only in-frame clonotypes and omits some of them. Of approximately 97,000 clones listed, around nine tenths are singletons. The source material was blood. The source is a human donor in good health. The donor label of this sample is uncertain.

The chain is built from TRBV9 and TRBJ1-2; D call uncertain. The germline CDR1 and CDR2 sequences are SGDLS and YYNGEE. Trimming left V 0 bases short and J 8 bases short, with 11 bases between. This CDR3 contains 13 residues. DNA of the CDR3: TGTGCCAGCAGCGTAGCGCCCAAAGAAGGCTACACCTTC. Amino acids: CASSVAPKEGYTF.

The CDR3 here is CASSVGTGGGYNEQFF. CDR3 coding DNA: TGTGCCAGCAGCGTGGGTACAGGGGGTGGTTACAATGAGCAGTTCTTC. The chain joins TRBV9 to TRBJ2-1; 8 bases are a match to TRBD1. The CDR3 runs 16 residues. Germline V gene sequence: CDR1 SGDLS, CDR2 YYNGEE. Trimming cost V 2 bases and J 4 bases; bases outside gene matches: 8.